This T cell receptor (beta chain) was recorded in a study of PD-1 blockade in mismatch repair-deficient tumors. Study-level information: Patients had 12 to 13 mismatch repair-deficient cancer types and were previously treated and progressing. The study's findings and limits: Tumor-resident clones, often undetectable pretreatment in blood, expanded then contracted after pembrolizumab.

The table came from immunoSEQ multiplex PCR; TCRdb's copy has only in-frame clones and leaves some out. The data hold some 110,000 clones, with about 74% observed a single time. With respect to this clone: Antigen specificity is unknown.

The TCR-sequenced patients were a few responders to pembrolizumab. The J segment lost 4 bases and the V segment lost 3 bases, leaving 6 bases of the junction unmatched. CDR3 size: 15 residues. Germline CDR1 is MNHEY and CDR2 is SMNVEV (reference sequence). This clonotype was sampled from an adult with mismatch repair-deficient cancer. The sequences come from peripheral blood, collected 60 weeks after starting pembrolizumab. The chain has TRBV27 and TRBJ2-7; 10 bases are a match to TRBD2. The CDR3 sequence is CASSLAGTSEYEQYF. Here the CDR3 DNA reads TGTGCCAGCAGTTTGGCCGGGACTAGCGAGTACGAGCAGTACTTC.